One and the same sample provided the 17 T cell receptor beta chains below, sequenced in a study of blood T cell repertoires in COVID-19. The protocol was immunoSEQ multiplex PCR, while the TCRdb copy is restricted to in-frame clones and leaves out a portion. The data hold roughly 300,000 clones, with roughly 85% observed a single time. The source material was peripheral blood. The receptors come from a human donor in a cohort sampled during active COVID-19.

The V call is TRBV19, the J call TRBJ2-5, with D possibly matching TRBD1 (6 bases). CDR1 LNHDA and CDR2 SQIVND come from the germline V gene (reference sequence). The CDR3 runs 14 residues. Trimming cost V 6 bases and J 5 bases, with 16 bases left between them. CDR3 protein: CASRQGSDRETQYF. The CDR3 DNA follows: TGTGCCAGTAGACAGGGTTCTGACAGGGAGACCCAGTACTTC.

The chain links TRBV6-5 to TRBJ1-6; no clear D gene. The germline V gene has CDR1 MNHEY and CDR2 SVGAGI. V dropped 5 bases and J dropped 7 bases, with 15 bases sitting between them. CDR3 length: 15 residues. The CDR3 DNA reads TGTGCCAGCAGTACGGCGGGGAGAAGAAATTCACCCCTCCACTTT. Protein product: CASSTAGRRNSPLHF.

This rearrangement joins TRBV27 to TRBJ1-1, with D perhaps TRBD1 (5 bases). CDR3 length: 14 amino acids. V lost 6 bases and J 0 bases, leaving 11 bases between the germline ends. CDR1 and CDR2 from the germline V gene are MNHEY and SMNVEV (reference sequence). The DNA of the CDR3 is TGTGCCAGCAGAGAACCAGGGATGAACACTGAAGCTTTCTTT. Residues: CASREPGMNTEAFF.

The table lists this clone with a count of one. This chain connects TRBV19 to TRBJ1-2; D unclear. Germline V gene sequence: CDR1 LNHDA, CDR2 SQIVND (reference sequence). V was trimmed by 5 bases and J by 4 bases, leaving 20 bases between them. CDR3 length: 16 residues. CDR3 sequence reads: CASSPPEGLPLYGYTF. As DNA, the CDR3 is TGTGCCAGTAGTCCCCCGGAGGGCCTGCCACTCTATGGCTACACCTTC.

This chain connects TRBV19 to TRBJ1-3; possible D gene TRBD1, 5 bases. Trimming took off 8 bases at V and 3 bases at J, with 14 bases between the two ends. The germline V gene encodes CDR1 LNHDA and CDR2 SQIVND (reference sequence). This CDR3 region has 14 residues. Here the CDR3 reads CASHRQTLGNTIYF. CDR3 DNA sequence: TGTGCCAGTCACCGACAGACTCTTGGAAACACCATATATTTT.

The chain uses TRBV7-9 and TRBJ1-1; D gene uncertain. This CDR3 spans 12 amino acids. Germline CDR1 reads SEHNR; CDR2 reads FQNEAQ (reference sequence). V gave up 5 bases and J gave up 6 bases, with 10 bases separating them. Here the CDR3 reads CASSPRLAEAFF. CDR3 DNA: TGTGCCAGCAGCCCCCGGTTGGCTGAAGCTTTCTTT. Full variable domain (remainder filled in from reference TRBV7-9 and TRBJ1-1): DTGVSQNPRHKITKRGQNVTFRCDPISEHNRLYWYRQTLGQGPEFLTYFQNEAQLEKSRLLSDRFSAERPKGSFSTLEIQRTEQGDSAMYLCASSPRLAEAFFGQGTRLTVV.

The V and J genes are TRBV6-5 and TRBJ2-7; 9 positions agree with TRBD2. The CDR3 sequence is 15 residues long. Germline V CDR1 and CDR2: MNHEY, SVGAGI. V lost 7 bases and J lost 6; bases outside the gene matches: 13. The CDR3 reads CASTRRASGTPEQYF. The CDR3 nucleotides are TGTGCCAGCACCCGACGCGCTAGCGGGACTCCCGAGCAGTACTTC.

In its sample, this clone was seen once. The genes are TRBV5-1 and TRBJ2-2, with D unclear. The CDR3 contains 13 residues. Germline V gene lookup returns CDR1 SGHRS and CDR2 YFSETQ. Trimming took 6 bases from V and 7 from J, leaving 13 bases between them. Here the CDR3 reads CASNPSSGGELFF. As DNA, the CDR3 is TGCGCCAGCAACCCTTCGAGTGGCGGGGAGCTGTTTTTT.

The chain recombines TRBV27 with TRBJ2-1; 10 bases match TRBD1. CDR1 and CDR2 from the germline V gene are MNHEY and SMNVEV (reference sequence). This CDR3 has 15 residues. The junction had 3 bases not matched to a gene; V was cut back by 5 bases and J by 2 bases. As DNA, the CDR3 is TGTGCCAGCAGTCTCGGGACAGGGGCCTACAATGAGCAGTTCTTC. The encoded protein is CASSLGTGAYNEQFF.

The chain employs TRBV7-9 and TRBJ2-7; TRBD2 aligns across 7 bases. CDR1 and CDR2 from the germline V gene are SEHNR and FQNEAQ (reference sequence). After removal of 0 bases from V and 9 bases from J, the junction contained 11 bases not matched to a gene. This CDR3 has 15 amino acids. The CDR3 here is CASSLAPGGGPGQYF. CDR3 DNA sequence: TGTGCCAGCAGCTTAGCGCCGGGGGGAGGGCCCGGGCAGTACTTC.

The V call is TRBV6-6, the J call TRBJ2-7; D possibly corresponds to TRBD1 (6 bases). From germline, CDR1 is MNHNY and CDR2 SVGAGI (reference sequence). The CDR3 is 16 residues long. Trimming took 6 bases from V and 0 from J, leaving 18 bases between them. The CDR3 sequence is CASRQQGLGDSYEQYF. The CDR3 DNA is TGTGCCAGCAGGCAACAGGGTCTGGGCGACTCCTACGAGCAGTACTTC.

J is TRBJ2-7 and V is TRBV28; TRBD2 matches at 10 bases. The V gene's germline CDR1 is MDHEN and CDR2 SYDVKM. V trimming: 7 bases; J trimming: 5 bases; junction bases outside the gene matches: 8. The CDR3 covers 14 residues. Here the CDR3 DNA reads TGTGCCAGCACCCGCCTAGCGGGAGTCAACGAGCAGTACTTC. This encodes CASTRLAGVNEQYF.

In DNA, the CDR3 is TGTGCCAGCAGCTTATCGGTGGGGACAAGGGAGACCCAGTACTTC. It codes for CASSLSVGTRETQYF. The gene calls are TRBV7-6 and TRBJ2-5, with D maybe TRBD1 (6 bases). Trimming pared 2 bases from V and 5 bases from J, leaving 15 bases between. CDR1 SGHVS and CDR2 FNYEAQ come from the germline V gene. The length of the CDR3 is 15 residues.

V gene TRBV2 combines with J gene TRBJ2-1; 13 nucleotides line up with TRBD2. The CDR3 loop spans 15 amino acids. The V gene's germline CDR1 is SNHLY and CDR2 FYNNEI. After removal of 5 bases from V and 8 bases from J, the junction contained 6 bases not matched to a gene. CDR3 bases: TGTGCCAGCAGTCCCGGGACTAGCGGGAAGGATGAGCAGTTCTTC. It encodes CASSPGTSGKDEQFF. Looking up the rest from reference TRBV2 and TRBJ2-1 gives the full variable domain: EPEVTQTPSHQVTQMGQEVILRCVPISNHLYFYWYRQILGQKVEFLVSFYNNEISEKSEIFDDQFSVERPDGSNFTLKIRSTKLEDSAMYFCASSPGTSGKDEQFFGPGTRLTVL.

The chain recombines TRBV7-2 with TRBJ2-1; 7 bases line up with TRBD2. The CDR3 is 14 amino acids. CDR1 is SGHTA and CDR2 is FQGNSA in the germline V gene. The trim removed 3 bases at V and 7 bases at J, leaving 6 bases unmatched. The CDR3 DNA reads TGTGCCAGCAGCTTTAGGCAGGGAGGGAATGAGCAGTTCTTC. Protein sequence: CASSFRQGGNEQFF.

This clone has just a few counts. Other DNA sequences within the sample encode an identical CDR3. V and J are TRBV5-1 and TRBJ2-7; unclear D gene. The CDR3 length is 13 residues. Germline CDR1 reads SGHRS; CDR2 reads YFSETQ. V was pared by 0 bases and J by 0 bases, with 4 bases between. The chain's CDR3 is CASSLDNSYEQYF. CDR3 DNA sequence: TGCGCCAGCAGCTTGGACAACTCCTACGAGCAGTACTTC.

This sequence joins TRBV3-1 (or the pseudogene TRBV3-2) and TRBJ2-3, with 8 bases matching TRBD2. This CDR3 spans 14 amino acids. Unmatched junction bases numbered 7, after V lost 8 bases and J lost 3 bases. CDR1 and CDR2 (germline): LGHDT, YNNKEL (reference sequence). CDR3 protein: CASQRGLGTDTQYF. Written as DNA, the CDR3 is TGTGCCAGCCAAAGGGGACTAGGGACAGATACGCAGTATTTT.